These 19 T cell receptor beta chains were all obtained from the same sample, sequenced in a study of immune heterogeneity within non-small cell lung tumors. In a multiplex PCR, 32 V and 13 J primers amplified TCR beta CDR3. TCRdb processed the multiplex PCR reads anew with MiXCR; each CDR3 protein has one entry. Among almost 2,000 distinct CDR3 sequences listed, roughly 30% were seen once. Bulk tumor genomic DNA served as template, at 600 ng per sample. Collection of several biopsies per primary tumor, spaced far apart, took place during surgery. Curative surgical treatment was performed in patients who had newly diagnosed, untreated non-small cell lung cancer. Sequencing was performed on lung tumor tissue. These receptors came from a man aged 60 to 69 with non-small cell lung cancer.

In this sample, this clonotype turned up a few times. The V call is TRBV5-1, the J call TRBJ1-6; 10 bases match TRBD1. V was clipped by 0 bases and J by 7 bases; unmatched bases: 10. The CDR3 spans 18 residues. CDR1 and CDR2 from the germline V gene are SGHRS and YFSETQ. CDR3 protein: CASSLGTDRGFRNSPLHF. Here the CDR3 DNA reads TGCGCCAGCAGCTTGGGGACGGACAGGGGGTTCAGGAATTCACCCCTCCACTTT.

This clonotype was counted a few times. The rearrangement links TRBV28 to TRBJ1-4; D is unclear. Between the trimmed V and J ends, which lost 8 bases and 3 bases, there was a span of 13 bases. Germline V gene data show CDR1 as MDHEN and CDR2 as SYDVKM. The CDR3 consists of 14 residues. CDR3 sequence reads: CASSIAQSNEKLFF. CDR3 sequence (DNA): TGTGCCAGCTCAATTGCACAGTCTAATGAAAAACTGTTTTTT.

V and J are TRBV6-1 and TRBJ1-1; D remains ambiguous. The CDR3 extends over 14 amino acids. V was trimmed by 5 bases and J by 2 bases, leaving 12 bases between them. CDR1 and CDR2 from the germline V gene are MNHNS and SASEGT. CDR3 sequence: CASSSRLANTEAFF. CDR3 in DNA: TGTGCCAGCAGTTCCCGACTGGCTAACACTGAAGCTTTCTTT.

V is TRBV19 and J is TRBJ1-1; 10 bases are a match to TRBD1. The V gene end was trimmed by 4 bases and the J gene end by 3 bases; junction bases not matched to a gene: 26. The CDR3 sequence is 22 residues long. CDR1 is LNHDA and CDR2 is SQIVND in the germline V gene (reference sequence). CDR3 DNA: TGTGCCAGTAGTACCGACCCCCGGGACAGGGGCCTTTGGGGGGAGATGGACACTGAAGCTTTCTTT. Residues: CASSTDPRDRGLWGEMDTEAFF.

This clonotype is large. CDR3 region: CASTRQPYGYTF. CDR3 coding DNA: TGTGCCAGCACTCGACAGCCCTATGGCTACACCTTC. The chain joins TRBV2 to TRBJ1-2; tentative D call: TRBD1 (5 bases). V gave up 7 bases and J gave up 4 bases, with 10 bases separating them. This CDR3 contains 12 residues. CDR1 is SNHLY and CDR2 is FYNNEI in the germline V gene.

By share of the sample, this clonotype is medium-sized. V and J are TRBV30 and TRBJ2-7; D remains ambiguous. CDR1 and CDR2 (germline): GTSNPN, SVGIG (reference sequence). V shed 0 bases and J shed 3 bases, with 15 bases lying between them. The CDR3 is made up of 15 amino acids. CDR3 DNA: TGTGCCTGGAGTGTAGGTACCGACTCCAGCTACGAGCAGTACTTC. It yields the protein CAWSVGTDSSYEQYF. The variable domain in full, completed from reference TRBV30 and TRBJ2-7, reads SQTIHQWPATLVQPVGSPLSLECTVEGTSNPNLYWYRQAAGRGLQLLFYSVGIGQISSEVPQNLSASRPQDRQFILSSKKLLLSDSGFYLCAWSVGTDSSYEQYFGPGTRLTVT.

This clonotype has more than one count but fewer than ten. This chain links TRBV7-8 with TRBJ2-1; 14 bases map to TRBD2. This CDR3 region has 15 residues. The V segment lost 5 bases and the J segment 6 bases; nucleotides outside the gene matches: 3. The germline V gene encodes CDR1 SGHVS and CDR2 FQNEAQ. The CDR3 sequence: CASSLGLAGGNEQFF. Written as DNA, the CDR3 is TGTGCCAGCAGCCTAGGACTAGCGGGAGGCAATGAGCAGTTCTTC.

The V and J genes are TRBV6-6 and TRBJ2-1; 7 nucleotides agree with TRBD2. V was clipped by 2 bases and J by 4 bases; unmatched bases: 8. There are 16 residues in the CDR3. Germline CDR1 MNHNY, CDR2 SVGAGI (reference sequence). CDR3 sequence (DNA): TGTGCCAGCAGTTACGCTGCTAGCGGAGGATACAATGAGCAGTTCTTC. It encodes CASSYAASGGYNEQFF.

This rearrangement joins TRBV19 to TRBJ1-6; D not resolved. V was trimmed by 2 bases and J by 6 bases, leaving 17 bases between them. This CDR3 has 17 amino acids. The germline V gene has CDR1 LNHDA and CDR2 SQIVND (reference sequence). CDR3 protein: CASSIFGPVGGNSPLHF. The CDR3 DNA sequence: TGTGCCAGTAGTATATTCGGTCCGGTCGGTGGTAATTCACCCCTCCACTTT.

This clonotype was detected a few times. The CDR3 DNA is TGTGCCAGCAGCTTGATCTCCTACGAGCAGTACTTC. This codes for CASSLISYEQYF. The chain has TRBV7-9 and TRBJ2-7, with unresolved D. Germline-derived CDR1 and CDR2 are SEHNR and FQNEAQ (reference sequence). This CDR3 has 12 amino acids. The V end lost 3 bases, the J end lost 0 bases, and 3 bases lay between the germline ends.

Within the sample, this clonotype is medium-sized. V and J are TRBV5-1 and TRBJ2-7; D possibly corresponds to TRBD1 (6 bases). Trimming cost V 4 bases and J 7 bases, with 12 bases left between them. CDR1 and CDR2 (germline): SGHRS, YFSETQ. The CDR3 has 12 amino acids. CDR3 nucleotides: TGCGCCAGCAGCCCGGGACAATGGGAGCAGTACTTC. Protein sequence: CASSPGQWEQYF.

This clonotype has a handful of counts. The chain combines TRBV19 with TRBJ1-2; D remains unclear. From germline, CDR1 is LNHDA and CDR2 SQIVND (reference sequence). CDR3 length: 14 amino acids. The germline V and J ends were trimmed by 5 bases and 1 base, with 11 bases remaining between them. The CDR3 region is CASSLDLLNYGYTF. The CDR3 DNA is TGTGCCAGTAGTCTCGATCTCCTTAACTATGGCTACACCTTC. Using reference TRBV19 and TRBJ1-2 for the parts outside the CDR3, the full variable domain is DGGITQSPKYLFRKEGQNVTLSCEQNLNHDAMYWYRQDPGQGLRLIYYSQIVNDFQKGDIAEGYSVSREKKESFPLTVTSAQKNPTAFYLCASSLDLLNYGYTFGSGTRLTVV.

This chain connects TRBV4-1 to TRBJ1-1; D not resolved. The CDR3 covers 13 residues. Deletions cut 2 bases from V and 1 base from J, with 5 bases between. Germline V gene data show CDR1 as MGHRA and CDR2 as YSYEKL. CDR3 residues: CASSQSENTEAFF. The CDR3 nucleotides are TGCGCCAGCAGCCAATCTGAGAACACTGAAGCTTTCTTT.

By share, this clonotype counts as large (0.1 to 1%). CDR3 residues: CASSGSSDNEQFF. The CDR3 coding sequence is TGTGCCAGCAGCGGTAGTAGCGACAATGAGCAGTTCTTC. The J gene is TRBJ2-1, the V gene TRBV6-4, with D possibly matching TRBD2 (5 bases). Germline CDR1 is MRHNA and CDR2 is SNTAGT. V gave up 6 bases and J gave up 5 bases, with 11 bases separating them. The CDR3 runs to 13 residues.

This clonotype was detected only a few times. The rearrangement links TRBV29-1 to TRBJ2-1; D is unclear. The V gene's germline CDR1 is SQVTM and CDR2 ANQGSEA. The CDR3 runs to 13 residues. V lost 7 bases, J lost 6 bases, and 16 bases lay in between. The CDR3 bases are TGCAGCGCTGACATAAAGCCTGTCAATGAGCAGTTCTTC. Translation: CSADIKPVNEQFF.

Comments on this clonotype: Given a much more abundant clone one base away, this may be a read error. This chain links TRBV28 with TRBJ1-5, with D tentatively TRBD1 (6 bases). Germline CDR1 and CDR2: MDHEN and SYDVKM. The CDR3 runs 15 residues. The CDR3 DNA sequence: TGTGCCAGCACTTTAATTCGACAGGTCAATCAGCCCCAGCATTTT. It translates to CASTLIRQVNQPQHF.

This clonotype was found a few times. The chain couples TRBV20-1 to TRBJ2-1; 11 bases align to TRBD2. CDR1 and CDR2 from the germline V gene are DFQATT and SNEGSKA (reference sequence). The CDR3 spans 15 residues. V trimming: 5 bases; J trimming: 7 bases; junction bases outside the gene matches: 10. This chain's CDR3 is CSAPQLAGDWNEQFF. The CDR3 region has the DNA TGCAGTGCTCCGCAACTAGCGGGAGATTGGAATGAGCAGTTCTTC.

The chain employs TRBV7-9 and TRBJ2-7, with D possibly called TRBD1 or TRBD2 (5 bases each). The CDR3 is 15 residues long. The V end lost 4 bases, the J end lost 4 bases, and 17 bases lay between the germline ends. CDR1 SEHNR and CDR2 FQNEAQ come from the germline V gene (reference sequence). CDR3 in amino acids: CASSSPGAVLYEQYF. DNA for the CDR3: TGTGCCAGCAGCTCTCCCGGGGCAGTACTTTACGAGCAGTACTTC.

On this clonotype itself: Just one base apart from a much larger clone, this may be a read error. The J gene is TRBJ1-6, the V gene TRBV12-3 or TRBV12-4; 9 positions agree with TRBD1. The CDR3 consists of 15 residues. Here the CDR3 DNA reads TGTGTCAGCAGTCCCCGGACAGGGGCCAATTCACCCCTCCACTTT. This translates into CVSSPRTGANSPLHF.